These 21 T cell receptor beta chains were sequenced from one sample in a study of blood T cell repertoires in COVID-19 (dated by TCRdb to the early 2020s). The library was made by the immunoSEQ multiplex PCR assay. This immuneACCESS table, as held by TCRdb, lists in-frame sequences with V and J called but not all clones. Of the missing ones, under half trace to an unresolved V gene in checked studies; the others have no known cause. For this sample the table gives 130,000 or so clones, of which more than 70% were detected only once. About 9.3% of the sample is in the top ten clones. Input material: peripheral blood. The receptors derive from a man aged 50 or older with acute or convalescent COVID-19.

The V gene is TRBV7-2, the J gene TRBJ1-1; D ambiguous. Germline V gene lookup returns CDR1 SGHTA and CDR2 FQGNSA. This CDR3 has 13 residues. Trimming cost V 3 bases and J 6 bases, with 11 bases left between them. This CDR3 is CASSLVGLAEAFF. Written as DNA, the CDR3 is TGTGCCAGCAGCTTGGTCGGTCTCGCTGAAGCTTTCTTT.

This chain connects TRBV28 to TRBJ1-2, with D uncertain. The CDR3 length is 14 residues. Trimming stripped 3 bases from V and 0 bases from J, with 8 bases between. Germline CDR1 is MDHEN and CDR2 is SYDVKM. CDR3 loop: CASSFPDTNYGYTF. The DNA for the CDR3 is TGTGCCAGCAGTTTCCCAGACACTAACTATGGCTACACCTTC.

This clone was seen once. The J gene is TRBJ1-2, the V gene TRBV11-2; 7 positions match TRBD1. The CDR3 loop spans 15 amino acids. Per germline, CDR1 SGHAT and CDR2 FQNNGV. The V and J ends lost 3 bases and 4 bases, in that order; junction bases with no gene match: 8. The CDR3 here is CASSFPAGGIYGYTF. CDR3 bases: TGTGCCAGCAGCTTCCCGGCAGGGGGAATCTATGGCTACACCTTC.

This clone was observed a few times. The CDR3 sequence is CASSPRQGGQPQHF. CDR3 DNA: TGTGCCAGCAGCCCTCGACAGGGAGGTCAGCCCCAGCATTTT. V usage is TRBV7-2 and J usage is TRBJ1-5; 7 nucleotides line up with TRBD1. The V segment lost 5 bases and the J segment 6 bases; nucleotides outside the gene matches: 7. The CDR3 totals 14 residues. Germline V gene sequence: CDR1 SGHTA, CDR2 FQGNSA.

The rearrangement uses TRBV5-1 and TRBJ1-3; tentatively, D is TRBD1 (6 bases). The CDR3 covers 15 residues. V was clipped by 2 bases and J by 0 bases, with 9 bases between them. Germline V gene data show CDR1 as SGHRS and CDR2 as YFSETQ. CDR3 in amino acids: CASSLTGSSGNTIYF. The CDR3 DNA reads TGCGCCAGCAGCTTAACAGGGAGCTCTGGAAACACCATATATTTT.

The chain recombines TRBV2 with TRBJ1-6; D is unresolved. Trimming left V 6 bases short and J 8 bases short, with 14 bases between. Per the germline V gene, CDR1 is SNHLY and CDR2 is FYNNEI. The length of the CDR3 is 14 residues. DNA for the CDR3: TGTGCCAGCAGCCGGGAGAGGAGGGATTCACCCCTCCACTTT. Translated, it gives CASSRERRDSPLHF.

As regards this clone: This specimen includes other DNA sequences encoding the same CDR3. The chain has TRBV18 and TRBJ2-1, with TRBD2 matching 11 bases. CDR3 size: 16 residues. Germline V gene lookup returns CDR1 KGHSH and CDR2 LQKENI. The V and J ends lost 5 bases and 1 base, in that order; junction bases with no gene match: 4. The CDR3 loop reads CASSSGLAGSYNEQFF. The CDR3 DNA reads TGTGCCAGCTCATCAGGACTAGCGGGTTCCTACAATGAGCAGTTCTTC.

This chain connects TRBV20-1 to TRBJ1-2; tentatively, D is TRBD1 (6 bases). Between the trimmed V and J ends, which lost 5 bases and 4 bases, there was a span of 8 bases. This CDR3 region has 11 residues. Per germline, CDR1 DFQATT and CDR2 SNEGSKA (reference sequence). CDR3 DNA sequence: TGCAGTGCTTGGACAGCCTATGGCTACACCTTC. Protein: CSAWTAYGYTF.

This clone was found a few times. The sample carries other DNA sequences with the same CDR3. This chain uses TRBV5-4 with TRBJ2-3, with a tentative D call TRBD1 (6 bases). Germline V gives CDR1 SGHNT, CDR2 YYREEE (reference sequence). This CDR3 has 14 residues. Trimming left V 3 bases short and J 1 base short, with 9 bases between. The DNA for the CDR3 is TGTGCCAGCAGCTCCCCAGGGGGCACAGATACGCAGTATTTT. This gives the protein CASSSPGGTDTQYF.

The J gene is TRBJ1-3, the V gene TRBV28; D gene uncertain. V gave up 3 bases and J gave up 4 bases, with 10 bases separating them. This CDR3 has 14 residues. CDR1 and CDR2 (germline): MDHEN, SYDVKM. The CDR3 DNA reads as TGTGCCAGCAGTTTGACGACTGGAGGAAACACCATATATTTT. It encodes CASSLTTGGNTIYF.

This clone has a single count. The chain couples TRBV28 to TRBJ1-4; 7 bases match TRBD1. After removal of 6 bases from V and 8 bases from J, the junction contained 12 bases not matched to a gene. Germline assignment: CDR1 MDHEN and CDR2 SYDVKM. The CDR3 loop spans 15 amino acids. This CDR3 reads CASRLNDRDPEKLFF. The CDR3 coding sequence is TGTGCCAGCAGATTAAACGACAGGGACCCGGAAAAACTGTTTTTT.

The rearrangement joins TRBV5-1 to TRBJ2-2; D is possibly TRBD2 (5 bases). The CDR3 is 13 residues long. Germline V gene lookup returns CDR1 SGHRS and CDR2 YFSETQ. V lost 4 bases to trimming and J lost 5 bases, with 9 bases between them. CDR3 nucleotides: TGCGCCAGCAGCGTTATAGCGACCGGGGAGCTGTTTTTT. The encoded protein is CASSVIATGELFF.

CDR3 nucleotides: TGTGCCAGCGGGATGACGGGAAGCTCCTACGAGCAGTACTTC. This codes for CASGMTGSSYEQYF. V and J are TRBV6-5 and TRBJ2-7; maybe TRBD2 (5 bases). The CDR3 sequence is 14 residues long. V was cut by 8 bases and J by 0 bases, with 14 bases left in between. In germline, CDR1 is MNHEY, CDR2 SVGAGI.

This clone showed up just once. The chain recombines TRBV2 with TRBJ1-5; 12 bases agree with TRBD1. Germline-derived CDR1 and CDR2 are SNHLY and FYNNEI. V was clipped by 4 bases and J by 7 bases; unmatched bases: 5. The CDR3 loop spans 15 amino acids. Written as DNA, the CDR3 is TGTGCCAGCAGTGTGGGACAGGGGGCCGGGCAGCCCCAGCATTTT. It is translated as CASSVGQGAGQPQHF.

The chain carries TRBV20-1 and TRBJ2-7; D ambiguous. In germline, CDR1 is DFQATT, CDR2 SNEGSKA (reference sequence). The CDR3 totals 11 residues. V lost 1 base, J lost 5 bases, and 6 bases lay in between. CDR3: CSARGVDEQYF. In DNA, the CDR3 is TGCAGTGCTAGAGGCGTCGACGAGCAGTACTTC.

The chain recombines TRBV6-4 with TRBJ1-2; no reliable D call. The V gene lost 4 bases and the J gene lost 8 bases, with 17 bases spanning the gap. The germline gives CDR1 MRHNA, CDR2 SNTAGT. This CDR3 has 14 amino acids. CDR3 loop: CASSVSLGGHGYTF. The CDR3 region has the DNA TGTGCCAGCAGTGTTTCGTTAGGCGGGCACGGCTACACCTTC.

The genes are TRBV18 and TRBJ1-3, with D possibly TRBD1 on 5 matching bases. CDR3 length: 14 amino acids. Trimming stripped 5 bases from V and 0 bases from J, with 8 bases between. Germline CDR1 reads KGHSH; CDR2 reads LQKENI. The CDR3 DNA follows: TGTGCCAGCTCAACGACAGACTCTGGAAACACCATATATTTT. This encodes CASSTTDSGNTIYF.

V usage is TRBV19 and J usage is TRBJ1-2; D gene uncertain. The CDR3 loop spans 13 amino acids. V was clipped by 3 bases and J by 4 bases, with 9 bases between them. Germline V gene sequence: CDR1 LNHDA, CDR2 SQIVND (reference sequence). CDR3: CASSIAQLYGYTF. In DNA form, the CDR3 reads TGTGCCAGTAGTATTGCGCAACTCTATGGCTACACCTTC.

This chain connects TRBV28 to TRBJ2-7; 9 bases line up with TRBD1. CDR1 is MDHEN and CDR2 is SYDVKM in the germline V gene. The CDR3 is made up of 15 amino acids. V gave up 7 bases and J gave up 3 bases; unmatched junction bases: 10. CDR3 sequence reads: CASTLPGQGIYEQYF. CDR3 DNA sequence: TGTGCCAGCACACTTCCGGGACAGGGCATCTACGAGCAGTACTTC.

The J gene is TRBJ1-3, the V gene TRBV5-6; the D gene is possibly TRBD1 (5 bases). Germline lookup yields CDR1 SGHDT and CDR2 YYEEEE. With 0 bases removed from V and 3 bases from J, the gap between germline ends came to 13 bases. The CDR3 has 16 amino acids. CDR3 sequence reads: CASSLGQSILGNTIYF. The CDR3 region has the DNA TGTGCCAGCAGCTTGGGACAGTCAATTCTTGGAAACACCATATATTTT.

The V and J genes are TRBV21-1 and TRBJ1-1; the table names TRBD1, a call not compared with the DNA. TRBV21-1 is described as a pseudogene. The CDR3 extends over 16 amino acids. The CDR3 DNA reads TGTGCCAGCAGCAAAGTAAGAGACAGATTGAACACTGAAGCTTTCTTT. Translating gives CASSKVRDRLNTEAFF.